The text below deals with one T cell receptor (beta chain). Its antigen has not been determined. Per-nucleotide qualities are absent, and no much larger clonotype sits a single base away. The immunoSEQ assay at survey resolution was used to sequence TCRbeta rearrangements from genomic DNA. In the authors' own workflow: A lowest detectable productive clonotype frequency of 2.59 x 10-5 was observed in the TCR sequencing data. Only productive TCRbeta rearrangements, meaning sequences that were complete and in-frame, were kept for the analyses. The clonality of each sample was calculated as Simpson clonality in the immunoSEQ Analyzer version 3.0. Clones were binned by frequency as very rare, small, medium, large (1-20%) or hyperexpanded (>20%). Generation probabilities were estimated with OLGA 1.2.3, V-gene circos plots were made with VDJtools, specificities were searched in VDJdb, and CDR3 motifs were identified with GLIPH. Imported from immuneACCESS, the table was reduced by TCRdb to in-frame sequences with V and J called. These copies leave out some clones; in studies compared against another copy, an unresolved V gene accounts for under half, and the cause of the remainder is not known. Clone size and V and J calls were adopted from that table, with D and trimming inferred from the DNA. The table for this sample lists about 30,000 clones; about 81% of them were counted only once. The ten most abundant clones make up around 2.6% of the sample.

The source of the sample is a study of STAT5B mutations in CD4+ large granular lymphocyte leukemia (dated 2022 in TCRdb). Turning to the overall study: Among the healthy controls, the CDR3 'QG' motif was associated with a particular HLA allele. The TCRbeta repertoires of CD4+ T-cell large granular lymphocyte leukemia patients were compared with the TCRbeta repertoires of healthy blood donors. Flow cytometry performed on FACSCanto II or FACSVerse showed that the purified fractions had more than 95% purity among lymphocytes. What the study reported, not specific to this receptor: Greater clonality appeared to be present in CD4-sorted patient repertoires than in healthy CD4+ repertoires, and the difference was retained after the putative leukemic clones were removed. Main leukemic clonotypes were private to each patient, although approximately 25% of the main leukemic clonotypes were found at low frequency in the non-leukemic repertoires of other patients. Data were not HLA-matched; higher clonality in CD4+ versus CD8+ T-LGLL could reflect the relatively small sample size.

The healthy control group was made up of a few dozen blood donors, and the Finnish Red Cross blood service supplied their buffy coats. All TCR-sequenced material derived from peripheral blood: patient blood samples and healthy donor buffy coats. Ficoll-Hypaque gradient centrifugation was used to isolate peripheral blood mononuclear cells. CD4+ cells were magnetically purified from the buffy coats of healthy controls. The Gentra Puregene Cell and Tissue kit was used for genomic DNA extraction, and quantification was performed on a Qubit 2.0 fluorometer. Sequenced material: CD4+ T cells from blood buffy coats. This TCR derives from a human donor in good health.

CDR3 protein: CASSLGGPSSYEQYF. The DNA reads TGTGCCAGCAGCTTAGGGGGCCCCAGCTCCTACGAGCAGTACTTC. The chain uses TRBV5-4 and TRBJ2-5; 7 of the junction bases match TRBD1. The end of the DNA fits TRBJ2-7 better, so the J call may be wrong. Taken from cysteine to phenylalanine, the CDR3 has 15 residues. Here the CDR3 DNA is all that survives: 45 bases in frame from base 1. Reading the germline V gene (reference sequence) gives CDR1 SGHNT and CDR2 YYREEE.